This T cell receptor beta chain comes out of a study of human T cells and chemical hapten exposure. Study summary: Chiefly women, the patients showed alopecia areata, totalis or universalis. The study's findings and limits: Significantly more large CDR3 similarity clusters arose among expanded TCRs than among controls.

The library attached unique molecular identifiers to individual cDNA molecules. In the study's own analysis: The median was roughly 100,000 TCRs per sample, ranging roughly 20,000 to 690,600. Each CDR3 protein gets one entry after TCRdb re-called the RACE reads with MiXCR. TCRdb's processing, not the authors', yielded these V and J calls. The sample has under 45,000 distinct CDR3 sequences, roughly a tenth seen once. The ends were cut back, 5 bases at V and 4 bases at J, with 10 bases in the middle. Germline-derived CDR1 and CDR2 are KGHSH and LQKENI. This CDR3 is built from 13 residues. Documented time point: pre-sensitization, week 0. The treatment here: therapeutic diphenylcyclopropenone sensitization with weekly scalp DPC. In its sample, this clonotype was seen many times. Its target is unknown.

The chain recombines TRBV18 with TRBJ2-3; D gene unclear. The receptor was derived from a man younger than 40 with alopecia areata. Some clones in this sample may be carry-over from other donors' samples. Specimen: whole blood, collected in connection with sensitization to the hapten diphenylcyclopropenone (DPC). CDR3 sequence reads: CASSMARPDTQYF. DNA for the CDR3: TGTGCCAGCTCAATGGCCCGGCCAGATACGCAGTATTTT.